This T cell receptor (beta chain) is from a study of T cells after yellow fever vaccination. Whole-study findings and limits: Highly abundant clonotypes carried over from the bulk population could end up in FACS-sorted repertoires as contaminants. Some clonotypes were seen in both the CD4 and the CD8 compartments. These made up a small share and likely arose from convergent recombination. Clones that expanded after primary vaccination mostly reappeared after the booster (just under 98% CD4, approximately 87% CD8).

V lost 3 bases, J lost 8 bases, and 3 bases stayed unmatched. Looked up from germline, CDR1 is SGHVS and CDR2 is FQNEAQ. The CDR3 spans 13 residues. Concerning this clonotype itself: Its cognate antigen is unknown.

5'RACE template switching added a universal primer site and UMIs to TCR cDNA. TCRdb recomputed calls from the 5' RACE reads with MiXCR, one row per CDR3 protein. This repertoire shows 200,000 to 250,000 distinct CDR3 sequences, roughly 3% found once; its top ten account for about 3%. This receptor was obtained from a man aged 18 to 29 who received the YFV17D yellow fever vaccine. Sequencing used CD4+ T cells sorted from PBMCs, obtained 10 days after the yellow fever booster vaccination. This chain links TRBV7-8 with TRBJ1-4; TRBD1 agrees at 7 bases. CDR3 in DNA: TGTGCCAGCAGCTTCGGGACAGTCGAAAAACTGTTTTTT. Translation: CASSFGTVEKLFF.